The T cell receptor beta chain described here comes from a study of radiotherapy plus CTLA-4 blockade in lung cancer. Method: immunoSEQ multiplex PCR; TCRdb's copy keeps in-frame clones and lacks some. The data show tens of thousands of clones, 83% seen once. The CDR3 has 15 residues. With V trimmed by 1 base and J by 5 bases, 8 bases remained unmatched. The germline V gene has CDR1 SGHRS and CDR2 YFSETQ. The receptor was isolated from a human donor with non-small cell lung cancer who had stable disease on radiotherapy plus ipilimumab. This chain uses TRBV5-1 with TRBJ2-5; TRBD1 agrees at 7 bases. Specimen: peripheral blood, collected from a patient treated with radiotherapy plus ipilimumab. The CDR3 sequence is CASSLFTGADETQYF. CDR3 nucleotides: TGCGCCAGCAGCTTGTTCACAGGGGCCGACGAGACCCAGTACTTC.